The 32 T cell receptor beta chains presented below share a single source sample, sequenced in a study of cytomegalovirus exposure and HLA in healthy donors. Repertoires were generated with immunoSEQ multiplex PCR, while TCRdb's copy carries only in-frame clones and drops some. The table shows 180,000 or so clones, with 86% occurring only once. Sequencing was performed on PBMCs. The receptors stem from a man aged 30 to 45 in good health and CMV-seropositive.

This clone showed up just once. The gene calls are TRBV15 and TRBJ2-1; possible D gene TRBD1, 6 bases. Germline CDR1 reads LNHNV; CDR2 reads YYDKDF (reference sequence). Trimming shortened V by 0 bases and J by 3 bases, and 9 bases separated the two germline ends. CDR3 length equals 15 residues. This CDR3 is CATSRDGTLYNEQFF. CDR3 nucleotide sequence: TGTGCCACCAGCAGAGACGGGACACTCTACAATGAGCAGTTCTTC.

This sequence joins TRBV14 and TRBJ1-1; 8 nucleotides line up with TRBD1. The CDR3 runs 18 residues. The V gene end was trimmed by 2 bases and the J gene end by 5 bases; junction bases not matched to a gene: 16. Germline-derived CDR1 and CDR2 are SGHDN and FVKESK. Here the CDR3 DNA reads TGTGCCAGCAGCCAACCCGGGACAGGTGGCGGGCGGGGGACTGAAGCTTTCTTT. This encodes CASSQPGTGGGRGTEAFF.

CDR3 sequence: CASSYSAQRGYNEQFF. The CDR3 DNA sequence: TGTGCCAGCAGTTACTCGGCCCAGCGGGGGTACAATGAGCAGTTCTTC. This chain links TRBV6-6 with TRBJ2-1; 8 bases map to TRBD2. The V gene end was trimmed by 0 bases and the J gene end by 4 bases; junction bases not matched to a gene: 5. From germline, CDR1 is MNHNY and CDR2 SVGAGI (reference sequence). The CDR3 has 16 residues.

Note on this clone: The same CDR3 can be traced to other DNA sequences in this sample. The chain's CDR3 is CASSYSGPSYEQYF. DNA for the CDR3: TGTGCCAGCAGTTACTCCGGACCGAGCTACGAGCAGTACTTC. The chain joins TRBV6-5 to TRBJ2-7; no firm D call. Germline V lookup: CDR1 MNHEY, CDR2 SVGAGI. V lost 0 bases to trimming and J lost 3 bases, with 9 bases between them. The CDR3 spans 14 residues.

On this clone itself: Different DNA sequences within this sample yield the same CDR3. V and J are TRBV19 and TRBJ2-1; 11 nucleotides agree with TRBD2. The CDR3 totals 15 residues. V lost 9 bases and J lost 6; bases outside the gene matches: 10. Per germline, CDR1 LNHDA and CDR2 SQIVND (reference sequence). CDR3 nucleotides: TGTGCCAGCTCCCCCCGGACTAGCGGGCTCAATGAGCAGTTCTTC. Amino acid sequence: CASSPRTSGLNEQFF. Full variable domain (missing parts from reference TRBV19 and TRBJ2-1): DGGITQSPKYLFRKEGQNVTLSCEQNLNHDAMYWYRQDPGQGLRLIYYSQIVNDFQKGDIAEGYSVSREKKESFPLTVTSAQKNPTAFYLCASSPRTSGLNEQFFGPGTRLTVL.

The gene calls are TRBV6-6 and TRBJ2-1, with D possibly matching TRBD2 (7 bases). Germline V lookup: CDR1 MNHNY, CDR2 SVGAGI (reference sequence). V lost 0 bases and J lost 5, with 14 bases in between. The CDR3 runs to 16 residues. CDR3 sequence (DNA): TGTGCCAGCAGTTACTCGTGGGGAGGGGGGGACAATGAGCAGTTCTTC. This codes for CASSYSWGGGDNEQFF.

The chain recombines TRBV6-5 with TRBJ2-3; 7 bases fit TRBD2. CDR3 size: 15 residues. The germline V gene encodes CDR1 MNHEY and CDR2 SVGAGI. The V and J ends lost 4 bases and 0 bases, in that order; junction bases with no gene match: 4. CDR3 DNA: TGTGCCAGCAGTTCCAATAGCGGGAGCACAGATACGCAGTATTTT. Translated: CASSSNSGSTDTQYF.

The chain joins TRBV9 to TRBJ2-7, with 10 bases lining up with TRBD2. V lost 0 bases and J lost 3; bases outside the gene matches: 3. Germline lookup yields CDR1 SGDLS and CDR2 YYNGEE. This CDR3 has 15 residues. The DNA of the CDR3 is TGTGCCAGCAGCGTAGTGGCTAGCGGGGGCTACGAGCAGTACTTC. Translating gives CASSVVASGGYEQYF. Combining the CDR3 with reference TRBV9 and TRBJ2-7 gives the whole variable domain DSGVTQTPKHLITATGQRVTLRCSPRSGDLSVYWYQQSLDQGLQFLIQYYNGEERAKGNILERFSAQQFPDLHSELNLSSLELGDSALYFCASSVVASGGYEQYFGPGTRLTVT.

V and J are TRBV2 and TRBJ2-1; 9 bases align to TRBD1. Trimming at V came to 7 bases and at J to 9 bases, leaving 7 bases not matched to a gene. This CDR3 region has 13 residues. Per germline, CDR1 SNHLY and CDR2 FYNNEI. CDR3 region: CASIWDREGEQFF. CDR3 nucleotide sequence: TGTGCCAGCATCTGGGACAGGGAGGGTGAGCAGTTCTTC.

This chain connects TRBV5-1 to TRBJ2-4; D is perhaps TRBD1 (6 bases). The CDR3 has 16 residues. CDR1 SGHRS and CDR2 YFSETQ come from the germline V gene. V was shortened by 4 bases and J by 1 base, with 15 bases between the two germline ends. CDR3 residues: CASSPLPGDAKNIQYF. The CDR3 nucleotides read TGCGCCAGCAGCCCGCTGCCAGGGGACGCCAAAAACATTCAGTACTTC.

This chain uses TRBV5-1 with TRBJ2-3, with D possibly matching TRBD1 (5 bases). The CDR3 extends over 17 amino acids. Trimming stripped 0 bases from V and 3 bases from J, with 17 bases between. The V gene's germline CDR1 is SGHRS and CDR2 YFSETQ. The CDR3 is CASSLEGSLRGTDTQYF. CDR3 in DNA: TGCGCCAGCAGCTTGGAGGGCAGCCTTAGGGGAACAGATACGCAGTATTTT.

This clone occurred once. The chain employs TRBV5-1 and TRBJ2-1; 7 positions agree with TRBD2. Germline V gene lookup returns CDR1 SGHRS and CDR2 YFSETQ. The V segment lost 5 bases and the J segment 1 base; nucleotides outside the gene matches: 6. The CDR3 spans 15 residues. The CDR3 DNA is TGCGCCAGCAGAGGGGACGGGAGGTCCTACAATGAGCAGTTCTTC. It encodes CASRGDGRSYNEQFF. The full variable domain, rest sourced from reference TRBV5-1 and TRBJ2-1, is KAGVTQTPRYLIKTRGQQVTLSCSPISGHRSVSWYQQTPGQGLQFLFEYFSETQRNKGNFPGRFSGRQFSNSRSEMNVSTLELGDSALYLCASRGDGRSYNEQFFGPGTRLTVL.

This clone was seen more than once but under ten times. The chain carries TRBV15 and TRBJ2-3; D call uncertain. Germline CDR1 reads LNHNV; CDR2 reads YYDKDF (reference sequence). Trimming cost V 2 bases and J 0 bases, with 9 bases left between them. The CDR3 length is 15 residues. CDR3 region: CATSRLQASTDTQYF. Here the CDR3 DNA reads TGTGCCACCAGCAGACTCCAGGCGAGCACAGATACGCAGTATTTT.

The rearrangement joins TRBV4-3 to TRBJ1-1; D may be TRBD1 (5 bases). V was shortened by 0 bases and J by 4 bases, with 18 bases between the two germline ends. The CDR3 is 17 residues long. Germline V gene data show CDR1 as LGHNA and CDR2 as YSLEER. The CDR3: CASSQDWARGSGTEAFF. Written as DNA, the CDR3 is TGCGCCAGCAGCCAAGATTGGGCACGGGGGAGTGGCACTGAAGCTTTCTTT.

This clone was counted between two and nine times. The CDR3 loop is CASSFGRFYEQYF. As DNA, the CDR3 is TGTGCCAGCAGCTTCGGCCGGTTCTACGAGCAGTACTTC. The gene calls are TRBV7-2 and TRBJ2-7, with D hard to call. Germline V gene sequence: CDR1 SGHTA, CDR2 FQGNSA. Between the trimmed V and J ends, which lost 3 bases and 3 bases, there was a span of 9 bases. The CDR3 consists of 13 residues.

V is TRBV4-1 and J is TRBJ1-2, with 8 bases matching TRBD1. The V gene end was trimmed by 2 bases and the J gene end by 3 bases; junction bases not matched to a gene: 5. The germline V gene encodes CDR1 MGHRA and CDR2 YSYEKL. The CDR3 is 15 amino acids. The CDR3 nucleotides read TGCGCCAGCAGCCAATTAACGACAGGGGACTATGGCTACACCTTC. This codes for CASSQLTTGDYGYTF.

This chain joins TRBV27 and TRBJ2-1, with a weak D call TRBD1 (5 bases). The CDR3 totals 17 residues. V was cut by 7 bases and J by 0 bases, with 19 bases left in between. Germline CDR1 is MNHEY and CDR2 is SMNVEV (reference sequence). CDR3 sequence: CASNLGAPQFSYNEQFF. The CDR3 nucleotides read TGTGCCAGCAACTTAGGGGCACCCCAATTCTCCTACAATGAGCAGTTCTTC.

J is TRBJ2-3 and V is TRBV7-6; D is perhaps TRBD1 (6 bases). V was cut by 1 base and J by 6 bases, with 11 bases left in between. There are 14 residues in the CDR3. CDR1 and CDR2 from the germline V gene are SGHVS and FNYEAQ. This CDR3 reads CASSLGGGADTQYF. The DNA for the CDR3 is TGTGCCAGCAGCTTAGGAGGGGGTGCGGATACGCAGTATTTT.

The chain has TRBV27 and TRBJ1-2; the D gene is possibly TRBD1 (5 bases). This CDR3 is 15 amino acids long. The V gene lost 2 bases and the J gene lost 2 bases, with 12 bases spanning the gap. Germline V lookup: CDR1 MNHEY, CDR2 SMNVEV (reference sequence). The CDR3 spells CASSLKGYENYGYTF. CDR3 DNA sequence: TGTGCCAGCAGTTTAAAGGGGTACGAAAACTATGGCTACACCTTC.

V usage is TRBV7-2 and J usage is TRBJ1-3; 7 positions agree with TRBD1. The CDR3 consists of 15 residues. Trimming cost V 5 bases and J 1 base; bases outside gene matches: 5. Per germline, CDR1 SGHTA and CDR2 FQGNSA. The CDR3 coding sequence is TGTGCCAGCAGCCCAGGGGGAGGGTCTGGAAACACCATATATTTT. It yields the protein CASSPGGGSGNTIYF.

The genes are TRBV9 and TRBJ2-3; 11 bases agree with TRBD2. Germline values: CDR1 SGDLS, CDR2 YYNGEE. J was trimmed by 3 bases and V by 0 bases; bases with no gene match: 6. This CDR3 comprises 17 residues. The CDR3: CASSVDSGRAGTDTQYF. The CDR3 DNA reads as TGTGCCAGCAGCGTAGATAGCGGGAGGGCCGGGACAGATACGCAGTATTTT.

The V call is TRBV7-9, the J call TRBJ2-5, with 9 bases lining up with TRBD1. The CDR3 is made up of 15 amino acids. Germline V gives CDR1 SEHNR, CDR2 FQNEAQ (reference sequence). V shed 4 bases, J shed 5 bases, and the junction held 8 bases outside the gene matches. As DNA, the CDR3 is TGTGCCAGCAGCTCGGGACAGGGTAGGAGGGAGACCCAGTACTTC. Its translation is CASSSGQGRRETQYF.

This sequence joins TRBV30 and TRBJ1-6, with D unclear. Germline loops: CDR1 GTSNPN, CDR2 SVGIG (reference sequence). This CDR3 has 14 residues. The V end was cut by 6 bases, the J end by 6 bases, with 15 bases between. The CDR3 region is CACSSWTANSPLHF. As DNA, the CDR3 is TGTGCCTGTAGTTCGTGGACGGCTAATTCACCCCTCCACTTT.

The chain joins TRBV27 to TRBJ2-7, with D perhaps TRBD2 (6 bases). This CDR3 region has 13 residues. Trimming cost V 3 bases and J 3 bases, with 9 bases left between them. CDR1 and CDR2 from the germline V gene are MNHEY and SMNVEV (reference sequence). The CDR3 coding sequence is TGTGCCAGCAGTTTCTCAGCGGGCTACGAGCAGTACTTC. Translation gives CASSFSAGYEQYF.

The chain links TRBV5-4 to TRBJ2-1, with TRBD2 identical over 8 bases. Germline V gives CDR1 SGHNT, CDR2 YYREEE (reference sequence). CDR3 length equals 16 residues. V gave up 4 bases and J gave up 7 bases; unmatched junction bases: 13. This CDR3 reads CASSPPSGRAGNEQFF. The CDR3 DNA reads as TGTGCCAGCAGCCCCCCCTCCGGGAGGGCCGGAAATGAGCAGTTCTTC.

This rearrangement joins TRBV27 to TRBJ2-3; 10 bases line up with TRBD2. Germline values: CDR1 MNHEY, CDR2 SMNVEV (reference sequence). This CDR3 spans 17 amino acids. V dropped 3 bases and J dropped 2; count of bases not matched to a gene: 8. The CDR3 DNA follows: TGTGCCAGCAGTTTTACCTTTAGCGGGGGGCACACAGATACGCAGTATTTT. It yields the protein CASSFTFSGGHTDTQYF.

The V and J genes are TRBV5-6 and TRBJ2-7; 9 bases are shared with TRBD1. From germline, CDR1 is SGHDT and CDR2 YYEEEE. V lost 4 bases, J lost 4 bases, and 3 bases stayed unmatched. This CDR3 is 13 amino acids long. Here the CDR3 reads CASSGQGFYEQYF. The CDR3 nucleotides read TGTGCCAGCAGCGGACAGGGGTTTTACGAGCAGTACTTC.

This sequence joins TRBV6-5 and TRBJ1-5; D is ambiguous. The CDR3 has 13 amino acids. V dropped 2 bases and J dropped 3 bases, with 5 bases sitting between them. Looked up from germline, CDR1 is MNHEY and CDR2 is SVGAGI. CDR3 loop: CASSYGHNQPQHF. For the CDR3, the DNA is TGTGCCAGCAGTTACGGCCACAATCAGCCCCAGCATTTT.

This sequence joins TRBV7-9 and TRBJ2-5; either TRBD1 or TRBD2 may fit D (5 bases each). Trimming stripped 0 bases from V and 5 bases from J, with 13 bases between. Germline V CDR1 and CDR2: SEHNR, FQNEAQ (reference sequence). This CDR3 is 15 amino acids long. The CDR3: CASSLAGVGRETQYF. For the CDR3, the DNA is TGTGCCAGCAGCTTAGCGGGGGTAGGTCGGGAGACCCAGTACTTC.

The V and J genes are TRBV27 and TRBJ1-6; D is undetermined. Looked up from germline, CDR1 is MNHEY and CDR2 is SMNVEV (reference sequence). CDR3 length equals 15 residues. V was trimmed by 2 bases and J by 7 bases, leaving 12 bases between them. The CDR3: CASSLAGPGNSPLHF. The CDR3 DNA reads TGTGCCAGCAGTTTAGCCGGCCCGGGGAATTCACCCCTCCACTTT.

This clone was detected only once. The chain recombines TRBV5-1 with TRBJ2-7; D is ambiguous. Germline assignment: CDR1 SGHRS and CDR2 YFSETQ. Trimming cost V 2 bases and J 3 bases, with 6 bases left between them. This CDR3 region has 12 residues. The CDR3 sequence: CASSLKNYEQYF. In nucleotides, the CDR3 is TGCGCCAGCAGCTTAAAAAACTACGAGCAGTACTTC. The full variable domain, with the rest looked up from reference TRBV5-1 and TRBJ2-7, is KAGVTQTPRYLIKTRGQQVTLSCSPISGHRSVSWYQQTPGQGLQFLFEYFSETQRNKGNFPGRFSGRQFSNSRSEMNVSTLELGDSALYLCASSLKNYEQYFGPGTRLTVT.

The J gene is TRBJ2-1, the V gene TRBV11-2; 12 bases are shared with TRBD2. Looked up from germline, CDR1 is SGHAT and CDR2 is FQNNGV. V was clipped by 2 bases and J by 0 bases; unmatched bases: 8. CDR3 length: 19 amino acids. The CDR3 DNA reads TGTGCCAGCAGCTTACATGAGCTAGCGGGAGGGTACTCCTACAATGAGCAGTTCTTC. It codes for CASSLHELAGGYSYNEQFF.